This record concerns one TCR beta chain sequence. The CDR3 is made up of 14 amino acids. V dropped 3 bases and J dropped 6; count of bases not matched to a gene: 7. Germline CDR1 and CDR2: SQVTM and ANQGSEA. The data were obtained in a study of T cell changes during pregnancy in multiple sclerosis. Data came from immunoSEQ multiplex PCR; TCRdb stores just in-frame clones and leaves some out. The sample has 15,000 to 20,000 clones, 75% to 90% seen once. The chain uses TRBV29-1 and TRBJ2-1; TRBD1 aligns across 8 bases. Sequenced material: CD8+ T cells from peripheral blood mononuclear cells, taken in the third trimester of pregnancy. This clonotype originated in a female donor in good health, enrolled as a control in a pregnancy study. The CDR3 DNA reads TGCAGCGTTGATAAGACAGGGGTTGGCAATGAGCAGTTCTTC. Translation: CSVDKTGVGNEQFF.